These 26 T cell receptor beta chains were sequenced from one sample in a study of T cell changes during pregnancy in multiple sclerosis. Measured with immunoSEQ multiplex PCR; TCRdb has only the in-frame clones, and not every one. Altogether 46,000 or so clones are present, 90% to 95% being singletons, with the ten largest covering under 4.5%. The source material was CD8+ T cells from peripheral blood mononuclear cells, sampled after pregnancy. The receptors originated from a female donor with multiple sclerosis, enrolled in a pregnancy study.

The rearrangement uses TRBV4-2 and TRBJ2-7; 8 nucleotides align to TRBD1. This CDR3 is built from 15 residues. With 0 bases clipped from V and 4 bases from J, the junction kept 5 bases outside the gene matches. Germline CDR1 reads LGHNA; CDR2 reads YNFKEQ. The CDR3 reads CASSQEYQGAYEQYF. CDR3 DNA sequence: TGTGCCAGCAGCCAAGAGTACCAGGGGGCTTACGAGCAGTACTTC.

V is TRBV7-6 and J is TRBJ2-7; 7 positions match TRBD2. Germline V gene lookup returns CDR1 SGHVS and CDR2 FNYEAQ. There are 15 residues in the CDR3. The J segment lost 0 bases and the V segment lost 5 bases, leaving 7 bases of the junction unmatched. For the CDR3, the DNA is TGTGCCAGCAGCCCCTCTAGCGGAGTCTCCTACGAGCAGTACTTC. It specifies CASSPSSGVSYEQYF.

J is TRBJ1-2 and V is TRBV5-1, with 9 bases lining up with TRBD1. Germline V lookup: CDR1 SGHRS, CDR2 YFSETQ. The trim removed 4 bases at V and 5 bases at J, leaving 9 bases unmatched. The CDR3 runs to 15 residues. Written as DNA, the CDR3 is TGCGCCAGCAGCATCCACGGGACAGGGTTTTATGGCTACACCTTC. Amino acid sequence: CASSIHGTGFYGYTF.

The rearrangement links TRBV5-1 to TRBJ2-5; TRBD2 might be the D (5 bases). Trimming stripped 4 bases from V and 4 bases from J, with 14 bases between. CDR1 is SGHRS and CDR2 is YFSETQ in the germline V gene. The CDR3 contains 14 residues. The chain's CDR3 is CASSPEAYGETQYF. The DNA of the CDR3 is TGCGCCAGCAGCCCGGAGGCCTATGGAGAGACCCAGTACTTC.

This chain joins TRBV11-2 and TRBJ2-7; 12 bases fit TRBD2. V trimming: 4 bases; J trimming: 2 bases; junction bases outside the gene matches: 6. Germline loops: CDR1 SGHAT, CDR2 FQNNGV. The CDR3 totals 16 residues. The CDR3 here is CASSSRTSGNPYEQYF. The DNA of the CDR3 is TGTGCCAGCAGCTCGAGGACTAGCGGGAACCCCTACGAGCAGTACTTC.

V gene TRBV27 combines with J gene TRBJ1-6, with 9 bases matching TRBD1. Trimming removed 4 bases from V and 2 bases from J; junction bases left unmatched: 6. This CDR3 is built from 17 residues. Germline CDR1 MNHEY, CDR2 SMNVEV (reference sequence). In DNA form, the CDR3 reads TGTGCCAGCAGTTCTCCGGGACAGGGACCCTATAATTCACCCCTCCACTTT. The encoded protein is CASSSPGQGPYNSPLHF.

This sequence joins TRBV7-9 and TRBJ2-5; weak D call: TRBD1 (5 bases). Between the trimmed V and J ends, which lost 6 bases and 4 bases, there was a span of 21 bases. This CDR3 region has 16 residues. Germline V gene lookup returns CDR1 SEHNR and CDR2 FQNEAQ (reference sequence). As DNA, the CDR3 is TGTGCCAGCAGACCGTGGAAGGACACCCTCCGAGAGACCCAGTACTTC. It encodes CASRPWKDTLRETQYF.

This chain joins TRBV6-1 and TRBJ1-6; TRBD1 aligns across 7 bases. After removal of 2 bases from V and 3 bases from J, the junction contained 4 bases not matched to a gene. CDR1 is MNHNS, CDR2 SASEGT, per germline. CDR3 length: 16 residues. CDR3 in DNA: TGTGCCAGCAGTGAATGGGGGACAGACTATAATTCACCCCTCCACTTT. Its protein is CASSEWGTDYNSPLHF.

V is TRBV29-1 and J is TRBJ2-6; 9 bases match TRBD1. This CDR3 has 14 residues. Looked up from germline, CDR1 is SQVTM and CDR2 is ANQGSEA. V lost 7 bases to trimming and J lost 2 bases; unmatched junction nucleotides: 3. Here the CDR3 DNA reads TGCAGCGCAGGACAGGGGACTGGGGCCAACGTCCTGACTTTC. This translates into CSAGQGTGANVLTF.

This clone was detected only once. This rearrangement joins TRBV2 to TRBJ1-1, with D unresolved. The CDR3 sequence is 14 residues long. Germline values: CDR1 SNHLY, CDR2 FYNNEI. The ends were cut back, 8 bases at V and 3 bases at J, with 16 bases in the middle. The CDR3 coding sequence is TGTGCCAGCGCGGAGGGCATTGCGGACACTGAAGCTTTCTTT. Protein product: CASAEGIADTEAFF. The whole variable domain, remainder taken from reference TRBV2 and TRBJ1-1, is EPEVTQTPSHQVTQMGQEVILRCVPISNHLYFYWYRQILGQKVEFLVSFYNNEISEKSEIFDDQFSVERPDGSNFTLKIRSTKLEDSAMYFCASAEGIADTEAFFGQGTRLTVV.

V usage is TRBV2 and J usage is TRBJ2-2; a weak D match, TRBD1 (5 bases). This CDR3 has 15 amino acids. V dropped 4 bases and J dropped 0 bases, with 9 bases sitting between them. Germline V CDR1 and CDR2: SNHLY, FYNNEI. The CDR3 DNA follows: TGTGCCAGCAGTGTAGGGGCAGCGAACACCGGGGAGCTGTTTTTT. It yields the protein CASSVGAANTGELFF.

The chain carries TRBV4-2 and TRBJ2-7; no clear D gene. Germline lookup yields CDR1 LGHNA and CDR2 YNFKEQ. The length of the CDR3 is 15 residues. V lost 0 bases to trimming and J lost 0 bases, with 9 bases between them. CDR3 sequence (DNA): TGTGCCAGCAGCCAAGATCCGGGTAACTCCTACGAGCAGTACTTC. It specifies CASSQDPGNSYEQYF.

This chain connects TRBV19 to TRBJ2-7; the D gene is possibly TRBD1 (5 bases). V gave up 5 bases and J gave up 7 bases, with 12 bases separating them. Germline CDR1 LNHDA, CDR2 SQIVND (reference sequence). This CDR3 has 12 amino acids. For the CDR3, the DNA is TGTGCCAGTAGTGGGGCCCCCGAAGAGCAGTACTTC. As protein: CASSGAPEEQYF.

This chain links TRBV9 with TRBJ2-3; 7 bases are a match to TRBD2. With 0 bases clipped from V and 2 bases from J, the junction kept 6 bases outside the gene matches. From germline, CDR1 is SGDLS and CDR2 YYNGEE. The CDR3 totals 16 residues. The CDR3 coding sequence is TGTGCCAGCAGCGTAGGGGTGGGGGGGTTCACAGATACGCAGTATTTT. Protein product: CASSVGVGGFTDTQYF.

The chain has TRBV27 and TRBJ2-7; 7 bases agree with TRBD1. V shed 3 bases, J shed 5 bases, and the junction held 4 bases outside the gene matches. Germline V lookup: CDR1 MNHEY, CDR2 SMNVEV (reference sequence). The CDR3 consists of 13 residues. The CDR3 DNA reads TGTGCCAGCAGTTTCACAGGGGCTAACGAGCAGTACTTC. Its protein product is CASSFTGANEQYF.

This chain uses TRBV19 with TRBJ1-1; 10 bases match TRBD1. With V trimmed by 8 bases and J by 5 bases, 2 bases remained unmatched. The CDR3 runs to 12 residues. Germline V CDR1 and CDR2: LNHDA, SQIVND (reference sequence). The CDR3 region is CASDRGRTEAFF. DNA of the CDR3: TGTGCCAGTGACAGGGGGCGAACTGAAGCTTTCTTT.

In its sample, this clone was seen once. The chain links TRBV27 to TRBJ2-3, with D possibly TRBD2 on 6 matching bases. The CDR3 has 17 residues. V was shortened by 4 bases and J by 0 bases, with 17 bases between the two germline ends. The V gene's germline CDR1 is MNHEY and CDR2 SMNVEV (reference sequence). CDR3 sequence reads: CASSSRDFSTSTDTQYF. The CDR3, as DNA: TGTGCCAGCAGTTCCCGGGACTTTAGTACTAGCACAGATACGCAGTATTTT.

The chain couples TRBV7-3 to TRBJ2-7; TRBD1 matches 8 bases. Germline lookup yields CDR1 SGHTA and CDR2 FQGTGA. This CDR3 contains 15 residues. V lost 3 bases and J lost 3; bases outside the gene matches: 7. CDR3 region: CASSLGQARVYEQYF. The CDR3 coding sequence is TGTGCCAGCAGCTTGGGACAGGCGAGGGTCTACGAGCAGTACTTC. The variable domain in full, with the rest retrieved from reference TRBV7-3 and TRBJ2-7, is GAGVSQTPSNKVTEKGKYVELRCDPISGHTALYWYRQSLGQGPEFLIYFQGTGAADDSGLPNDRFFAVRPEGSVSTLKIQRTERGDSAVYLCASSLGQARVYEQYFGPGTRLTVT.

This chain joins TRBV9 and TRBJ1-5, with 9 positions matching TRBD1. The junction had 11 bases not matched to a gene; V was cut back by 4 bases and J by 6 bases. The CDR3 covers 16 residues. Germline V gene lookup returns CDR1 SGDLS and CDR2 YYNGEE. In DNA, the CDR3 is TGTGCCAGCAGCCCAGGAGGTGGGACAGGGCTTCAGCCCCAGCATTTT. Translation: CASSPGGGTGLQPQHF.

The J gene is TRBJ2-3, the V gene TRBV7-9, with D possibly matching TRBD2 (6 bases). The CDR3 runs to 16 residues. Trimming stripped 5 bases from V and 0 bases from J, with 15 bases between. In germline, CDR1 is SEHNR, CDR2 FQNEAQ (reference sequence). The CDR3 loop reads CASSATRGASTDTQYF. DNA for the CDR3: TGTGCCAGCAGCGCCACCCGCGGGGCCAGCACAGATACGCAGTATTTT.

V and J are TRBV14 and TRBJ2-1; D might be TRBD2 (6 bases). Per the germline V gene, CDR1 is SGHDN and CDR2 is FVKESK. This CDR3 comprises 17 residues. V shed 4 bases and J shed 4 bases, with 20 bases lying between them. The CDR3 is CASSPRPEGEIYNEQFF. In DNA form, the CDR3 reads TGTGCCAGCAGCCCCCGGCCGGAGGGAGAAATTTACAATGAGCAGTTCTTC. The complete variable domain, with remaining parts taken from reference TRBV14 and TRBJ2-1, reads EAGVTQFPSHSVIEKGQTVTLRCDPISGHDNLYWYRRVMGKEIKFLLHFVKESKQDESGMPNNRFLAERTGGTYSTLKVQPAELEDSGVYFCASSPRPEGEIYNEQFFGPGTRLTVL.

The CDR3 sequence: CASSPLGGSYEQYF. The CDR3 nucleotides read TGTGCCAGCAGCCCCCTAGGGGGCTCCTACGAGCAGTACTTC. This rearrangement joins TRBV9 to TRBJ2-7; tentative D call: TRBD1 (6 bases). V lost 4 bases, J lost 0 bases, and 11 bases lay in between. Germline V gene sequence: CDR1 SGDLS, CDR2 YYNGEE. The CDR3 totals 14 residues.

The chain has TRBV19 and TRBJ1-1; 8 bases align to TRBD1. The CDR3 totals 16 residues. Germline V gene data show CDR1 as LNHDA and CDR2 as SQIVND (reference sequence). In DNA, the CDR3 is TGTGATTTAAGACCGGGCGACAGGGGACCTAACACTGAAGCTTTCTTT. It codes for CDLRPGDRGPNTEAFF. Supplemented by reference TRBV19 and TRBJ1-1, the full variable domain reads DGGITQSPKYLFRKEGQNVTLSCEQNLNHDAMYWYRQDPGQGLRLIYYSQIVNDFQKGDIAEGYSVSREKKESFPLTVTSAQKNPTAFYLCDLRPGDRGPNTEAFFGQGTRLTVV.

A remark on this clone: At the DNA level, this CDR3 is encoded by other sequences in the same sample as well. The chain uses TRBV27 and TRBJ2-7, with D perhaps TRBD1 (6 bases). The V end was cut by 6 bases, the J end by 0 bases, with 12 bases between. CDR1 and CDR2 from the germline V gene are MNHEY and SMNVEV (reference sequence). The CDR3 length is 14 residues. In DNA, the CDR3 is TGTGCCAGCAGACCGGGACAAAGCTCCTACGAGCAGTACTTC. Translated: CASRPGQSSYEQYF.

This chain links TRBV7-9 with TRBJ2-6; possibly TRBD1 for D (6 bases). Germline CDR1 and CDR2: SEHNR and FQNEAQ (reference sequence). The CDR3 runs to 19 residues. Trimming left V 1 base short and J 4 bases short, with 20 bases between. DNA for the CDR3: TGTGCCAGCAGCTTAGTAGGTTCCGTGGGGGCGAGGGGGGCCAACGTCCTGACTTTC. Translation: CASSLVGSVGARGANVLTF.

The chain is built from TRBV7-9 and TRBJ2-7; 7 bases map to TRBD1. This CDR3 region has 15 residues. The V gene end was trimmed by 5 bases and the J gene end by 7 bases; junction bases not matched to a gene: 14. Germline loops: CDR1 SEHNR, CDR2 FQNEAQ (reference sequence). CDR3 sequence reads: CASSPEGGYPGEQYF. The DNA for the CDR3 is TGTGCCAGCAGCCCCGAAGGGGGCTACCCTGGGGAGCAGTACTTC.